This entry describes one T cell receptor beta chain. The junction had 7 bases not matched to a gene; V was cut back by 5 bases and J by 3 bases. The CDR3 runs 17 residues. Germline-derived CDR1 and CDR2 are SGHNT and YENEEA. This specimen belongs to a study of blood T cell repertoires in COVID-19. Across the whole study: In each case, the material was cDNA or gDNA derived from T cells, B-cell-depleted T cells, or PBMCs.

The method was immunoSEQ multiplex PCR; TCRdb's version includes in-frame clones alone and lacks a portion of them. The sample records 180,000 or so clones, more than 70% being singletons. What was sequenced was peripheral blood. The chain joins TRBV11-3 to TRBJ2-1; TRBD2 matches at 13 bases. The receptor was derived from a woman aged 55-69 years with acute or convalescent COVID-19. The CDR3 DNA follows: TGTGCCAGCAGCCTCCTTGGGACTAGCGGGGACTACAATGAGCAGTTCTTC. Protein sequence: CASSLLGTSGDYNEQFF.